Listed below are T cell receptor beta chains from one sample, sequenced in a study of cytomegalovirus exposure and HLA in healthy donors. Measured with immunoSEQ multiplex PCR; TCRdb has only the in-frame clones, and not every one. The table records around 400,000 clones, about nine tenths of them present only once. Sequencing used PBMCs. These receptors came from a woman younger than 30 in good health and CMV-seronegative. The CDR3 runs from the conserved cysteine through the conserved F or W. Each record gives: V gene, clone size, D gene, J gene, CDR3 protein, CDR3 DNA. D genes are given only for firm matches. Clone size is stated in some rows and not others, as once, few, many or a class when expanded.

>TRBV4-1|NA|TRBD2|TRBJ2-7
CASSQDPEAGGNSYEQYF
TGCGCCAGCAGCCAAGACCCCGAGGCGGGGGGGAACTCCTACGAGCAGTACTTC
>TRBV9|NA|NA|TRBJ1-5
CASSVGGDNQPQHF
TGTGCCAGCAGCGTCGGGGGAGATAATCAGCCCCAGCATTTT
>TRBV11-2|NA|NA|TRBJ2-1
CASSLEAGAYNEQFF
TGTGCCAGCAGCTTAGAAGCCGGGGCCTACAATGAGCAGTTCTTC
>TRBV5-1|NA|NA|TRBJ2-7
CASSLNLGTPYEQYF
TGCGCCAGCAGCTTGAATTTAGGGACACCCTACGAGCAGTACTTC
>TRBV10-3|NA|TRBD2|TRBJ2-1
CAISESGLSGLASNEQFF
TGTGCCATCAGTGAGTCAGGGCTTTCGGGACTAGCAAGCAATGAGCAGTTCTTC
>TRBV15|few|TRBD2|TRBJ2-1
CATSNSRESYNEQFF
TGTGCCACCAGCAACTCGCGGGAGTCTTACAATGAGCAGTTCTTC
>TRBV29-1|NA|TRBD1|TRBJ2-3
CSVDGQGFTDTQYF
TGCAGCGTTGATGGACAGGGGTTCACAGATACGCAGTATTTT
>TRBV27|NA|TRBD1|TRBJ1-1
CASSLYLRQGEPGTEAFF
TGTGCCAGCAGTTTATATCTACGACAGGGCGAGCCTGGCACTGAAGCTTTCTTT
>TRBV7-9|NA|TRBD2|TRBJ2-3
CASSLVGTRGGTDTQYF
TGTGCCAGCAGCTTAGTGGGGACTAGGGGGGGCACAGATACGCAGTATTTT
>TRBV4-2|NA|TRBD2|TRBJ2-7
CASSPELAASYEQYF
TGTGCCAGCAGCCCGGAGCTAGCGGCTTCCTACGAGCAGTACTTC
>TRBV6-5|NA|TRBD1|TRBJ2-1
CASSYGTDNEQFF
TGTGCCAGCAGTTATGGGACAGACAATGAGCAGTTCTTC
>TRBV5-4|NA|TRBD1|TRBJ1-2
CASRSGTGGADYGYTF
TGTGCCAGCAGATCCGGGACAGGGGGCGCGGACTATGGCTACACCTTC
>TRBV7-2|few|NA|TRBJ1-2
CASSLVPRQATHGYTF
TGTGCCAGCAGCTTAGTCCCAAGACAGGCCACCCATGGCTACACCTTC
>TRBV27|NA|TRBD1|TRBJ1-5
CASSTRTGGQPQHF
TGTGCCAGCAGTACCCGGACAGGGGGGCAGCCCCAGCATTTT
>TRBV6-1|NA|NA|TRBJ2-7
CAIDSDSYEQYF
TGTGCCATAGATAGTGACAGCTACGAGCAGTACTTC
>TRBV6-5|NA|TRBD1|TRBJ1-2
CASSRLGGIYGYTF
TGTGCCAGCAGTCGCCTAGGGGGCATCTATGGCTACACCTTC
>TRBV6-1|once|NA|TRBJ1-2
CASSDWLKGDYGYTF
TGTGCCAGCAGTGATTGGCTCAAGGGGGACTATGGCTACACCTTC
>TRBV28|NA|TRBD1|TRBJ1-2
CASTVPGQSYGYTF
TGTGCCAGCACTGTCCCGGGACAGAGCTATGGCTACACCTTC
>TRBV28|NA|NA|TRBJ2-1
CASSTRVGVDEQFF
TGTGCCAGCAGTACTAGAGTAGGAGTGGATGAGCAGTTCTTC
>TRBV5-1|NA|NA|TRBJ2-7
CASSEQGYSYEQYF
TGCGCCAGCAGCGAGCAGGGTTACAGCTACGAGCAGTACTTC
>TRBV7-9|NA|NA|TRBJ2-1
CASSLGQEQFF
TGTGCCAGCAGCTTAGGCCAGGAGCAGTTCTTC
>TRBV5-1|NA|TRBD1|TRBJ1-2
CASSQLRTGGSNYGYTF
TGCGCCAGCAGCCAACTCAGGACAGGGGGGTCTAACTATGGCTACACCTTC
>TRBV28|NA|NA|TRBJ2-7
CASRQITEVGGYEQYF
TGTGCCAGCAGGCAAATCACGGAGGTTGGTGGATACGAGCAGTACTTC
>TRBV5-1|NA|TRBD2|TRBJ2-3
CASSLASGGADTQYF
TGCGCCAGCAGCTTGGCTAGCGGGGGTGCAGATACGCAGTATTTT
>TRBV7-9|NA|TRBD2|TRBJ2-7
CASSLSGGTSGGGQYF
TGTGCCAGCAGCTTATCCGGAGGGACTAGCGGGGGCGGGCAGTACTTC
>TRBV6-6|NA|TRBD2|TRBJ2-7
CASSPRQAGGTYEQYF
TGTGCCAGCAGCCCCCGACAAGCGGGAGGGACGTACGAGCAGTACTTC
>TRBV2|NA|TRBD1|TRBJ2-5
CASSEETGEETQYF
TGTGCCAGCAGTGAAGAAACAGGGGAAGAGACCCAGTACTTC
>TRBV7-9|NA|TRBD2|TRBJ2-1
CASSHRGTRGIHNEQFF
TGTGCCAGCAGCCACCGGGGGACTAGGGGGATCCACAATGAGCAGTTCTTC
>TRBV29-1|once|NA|TRBJ1-2
CSVGDISGYTF
TGCAGCGTTGGGGACATTTCAGGCTACACCTTC
>TRBV27|NA|TRBD2|TRBJ2-1
CASSLGAGGRLTYNEQFF
TGTGCCAGCAGTTTAGGTGCGGGGGGCAGGCTTACTTACAATGAGCAGTTCTTC
>TRBV5-6|NA|TRBD1|TRBJ2-4
CASSLGYRGDIQYF
TGTGCCAGCAGCTTGGGTTACAGGGGGGACATTCAGTACTTC
>TRBV27|NA|TRBD1|TRBJ2-2
CASSPGTGGELFF
TGTGCCAGCAGTCCCGGGACAGGCGGGGAGCTGTTTTTT
>TRBV5-6|NA|TRBD1|TRBJ2-2
CASSKRGQGNTGELFF
TGTGCCAGCTCCAAGAGGGGGCAGGGGAACACCGGGGAGCTGTTTTTT
>TRBV6-5|NA|TRBD1|TRBJ2-7
CASSSPRDRVYYEQYF
TGTGCCAGCAGTTCTCCTCGGGACAGAGTATACTACGAGCAGTACTTC
>TRBV28|NA|NA|TRBJ2-7
CATDSDTYEQYF
TGTGCCACGGACAGTGATACCTACGAGCAGTACTTC
>TRBV2|NA|TRBD2|TRBJ2-7
CATSLTSSSYEQYF
TGTGCCACCTCACTGACTAGCAGCTCCTACGAGCAGTACTTC
>TRBV15|NA|NA|TRBJ2-7
CATSSRLVTEQYF
TGTGCCACCAGCAGCAGGTTAGTCACCGAGCAGTACTTC
>TRBV19|NA|TRBD1|TRBJ1-2
CASSIDPLVQGANGYTF
TGTGCCAGTAGTATAGATCCCCTCGTACAGGGGGCGAATGGCTACACCTTC
>TRBV5-1|once|NA|TRBJ1-1
CASSLAAENQAFF
TGCGCCAGCAGCTTGGCCGCGGAGAATCAAGCTTTCTTT
>TRBV7-9|NA|NA|TRBJ2-7
CASSLDTASSYEQYF
TGTGCCAGCAGCTTAGATACTGCGAGCTCCTACGAGCAGTACTTC
>TRBV7-2|NA|NA|TRBJ2-1
CASSLGLTPRDEQFF
TGTGCCAGCAGCTTAGGACTTACCCCTCGGGATGAGCAGTTCTTC
>TRBV28|NA|NA|TRBJ1-2
CASSLWGANYGYTF
TGTGCCAGCAGTCTATGGGGAGCCAACTATGGCTACACCTTC
>TRBV28|NA|NA|TRBJ2-3
CASSLLTGSTDTQYF
TGTGCCAGCAGTTTGCTAACGGGGAGCACAGATACGCAGTATTTT
>TRBV7-2|NA|NA|TRBJ2-7
CASSSRLVTTYEQYF
TGTGCCAGCAGCTCCAGACTAGTGACCACCTACGAGCAGTACTTC
>TRBV30|NA|NA|TRBJ1-1
CAWSVNRRNTEAFF
TGTGCCTGGAGTGTAAACAGGAGGAACACTGAAGCTTTCTTT
>TRBV15|NA|TRBD2|TRBJ2-1
CATSRDFIGASGDRPIIF
TGTGCCACCAGCAGAGATTTTATCGGGGCTAGCGGAGACAGACCCATAATCTTC
>TRBV20-1|NA|NA|TRBJ1-1
CSAIIVTEAFF
TGCAGTGCTATCATTGTCACTGAAGCTTTCTTT
>TRBV6-1|NA|TRBD2|TRBJ2-7
CASSWLADPYEQYF
TGTGCCAGCAGTTGGCTAGCGGATCCCTACGAGCAGTACTTC
>TRBV28|NA|TRBD1|TRBJ2-4
CASSLTGSGIQYF
TGTGCCAGCAGTCTGACAGGGTCGGGGATTCAGTACTTC
>TRBV7-9|NA|NA|TRBJ2-1
CASSPRWAYNEQFF
TGTGCCAGCAGCCCGCGTTGGGCATACAATGAGCAGTTCTTC
>TRBV29-1|few|TRBD1|TRBJ1-1
CSVRTGETEAFF
TGCAGCGTCAGGACAGGGGAAACTGAAGCTTTCTTT
>TRBV7-2|NA|NA|TRBJ2-4
CASSSSSQNIQYF
TGTGCCAGCAGCTCTTCGAGCCAAAACATTCAGTACTTC
>TRBV28|NA|TRBD1|TRBJ2-2
CASLTGKTGELFF
TGTGCCAGCTTGACAGGGAAAACCGGGGAGCTGTTTTTT
>TRBV11-2|NA|TRBD2|TRBJ2-1
CASSFTSGPKDEQFF
TGTGCCAGCAGCTTTACTAGCGGCCCTAAGGATGAGCAGTTCTTC
>TRBV6-1|NA|NA|TRBJ1-1
CASSEGQAITEAFF
TGTGCCAGCAGTGAAGGGCAGGCGATCACTGAAGCTTTCTTT
>TRBV28|NA|NA|TRBJ1-2
CASFGLGYGYTF
TGTGCCAGCTTTGGGCTTGGCTATGGCTACACCTTC
>TRBV5-1|NA|TRBD2|TRBJ2-3
CASSRNSQRGAGDTQYF
TGCGCCAGCAGCCGGAACTCCCAGCGGGGGGCGGGAGATACGCAGTATTTT
>TRBV21-1|NA|NA|TRBJ1-1
CASRGVRGDTEAFF
TGTGCCAGCAGGGGGGTCAGGGGGGACACTGAAGCTTTCTTT